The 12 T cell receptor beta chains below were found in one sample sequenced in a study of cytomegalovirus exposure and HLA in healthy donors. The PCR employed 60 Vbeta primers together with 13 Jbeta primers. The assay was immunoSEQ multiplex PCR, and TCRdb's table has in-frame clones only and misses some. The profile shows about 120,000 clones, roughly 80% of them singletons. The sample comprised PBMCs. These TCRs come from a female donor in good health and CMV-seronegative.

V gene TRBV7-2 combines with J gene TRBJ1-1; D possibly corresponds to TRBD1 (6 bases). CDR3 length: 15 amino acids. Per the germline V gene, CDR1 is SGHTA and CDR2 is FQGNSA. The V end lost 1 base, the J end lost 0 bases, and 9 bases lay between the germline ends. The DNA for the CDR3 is TGTGCCAGCAGCTTAGGGGGGCAGGTGAACACTGAAGCTTTCTTT. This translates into CASSLGGQVNTEAFF. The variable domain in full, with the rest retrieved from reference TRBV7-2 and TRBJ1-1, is GAGVSQSPSNKVTEKGKDVELRCDPISGHTALYWYRQSLGQGLEFLIYFQGNSAPDKSGLPSDRFSAERTGGSVSTLTIQRTQQEDSAVYLCASSLGGQVNTEAFFGQGTRLTVV.

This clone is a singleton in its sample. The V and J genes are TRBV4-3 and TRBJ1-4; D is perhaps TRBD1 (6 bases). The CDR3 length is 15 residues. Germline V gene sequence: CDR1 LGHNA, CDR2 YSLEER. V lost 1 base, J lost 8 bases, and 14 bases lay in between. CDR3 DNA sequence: TGCGCCAGCAGCCAAGTCGCCGGCAGGGGAGAAAAACTGTTTTTT. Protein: CASSQVAGRGEKLFF.

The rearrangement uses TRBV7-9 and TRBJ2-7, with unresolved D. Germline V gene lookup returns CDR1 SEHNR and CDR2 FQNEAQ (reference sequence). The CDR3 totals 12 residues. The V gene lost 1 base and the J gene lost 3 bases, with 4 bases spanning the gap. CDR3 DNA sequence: TGTGCCAGCAGCTTAGTAAACTACGAGCAGTACTTC. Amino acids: CASSLVNYEQYF.

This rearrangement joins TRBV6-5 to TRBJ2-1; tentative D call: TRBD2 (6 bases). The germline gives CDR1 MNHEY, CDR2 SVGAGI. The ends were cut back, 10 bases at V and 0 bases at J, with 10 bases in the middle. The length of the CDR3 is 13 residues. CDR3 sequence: CATRGPSYNEQFF. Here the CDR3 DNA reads TGTGCCACGCGGGGTCCCTCCTACAATGAGCAGTTCTTC.

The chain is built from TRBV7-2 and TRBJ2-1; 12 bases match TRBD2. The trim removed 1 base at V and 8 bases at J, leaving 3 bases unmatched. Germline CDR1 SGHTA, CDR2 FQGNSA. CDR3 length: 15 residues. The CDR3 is CASSLVTSGRYEQFF. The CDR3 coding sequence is TGTGCCAGCAGCTTAGTAACTAGCGGGAGGTATGAGCAGTTCTTC.

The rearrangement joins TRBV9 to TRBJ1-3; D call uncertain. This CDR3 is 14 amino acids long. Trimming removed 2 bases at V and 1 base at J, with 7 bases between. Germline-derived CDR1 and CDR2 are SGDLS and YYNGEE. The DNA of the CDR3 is TGTGCCAGCAGCGTCCCCGGGTCTGGAAACACCATATATTTT. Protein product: CASSVPGSGNTIYF.

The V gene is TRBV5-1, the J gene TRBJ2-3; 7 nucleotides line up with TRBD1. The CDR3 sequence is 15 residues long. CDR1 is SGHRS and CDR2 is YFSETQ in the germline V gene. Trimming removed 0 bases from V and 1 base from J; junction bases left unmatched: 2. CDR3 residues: CASSLAGTGTDTQYF. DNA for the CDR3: TGCGCCAGCAGCTTGGCCGGGACAGGCACAGATACGCAGTATTTT.

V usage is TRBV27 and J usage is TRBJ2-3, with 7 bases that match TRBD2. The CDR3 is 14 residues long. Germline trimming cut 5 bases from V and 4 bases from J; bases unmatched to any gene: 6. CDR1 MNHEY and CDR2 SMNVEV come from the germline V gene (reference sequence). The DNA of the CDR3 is TGTGCCAGCAGTCCAGGGACTACCGCAGATACGCAGTATTTT. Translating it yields CASSPGTTADTQYF.

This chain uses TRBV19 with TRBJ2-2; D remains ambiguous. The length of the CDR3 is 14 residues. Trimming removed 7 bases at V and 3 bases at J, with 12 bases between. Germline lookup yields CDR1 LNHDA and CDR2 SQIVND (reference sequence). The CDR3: CASTILPDTGELFF. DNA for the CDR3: TGTGCCAGTACCATCCTCCCAGACACCGGGGAGCTGTTTTTT.

The DNA for the CDR3 is TGTGCCAGCAGTCAACAGGGGAATCAAGAGACCCAGTACTTC. Its protein is CASSQQGNQETQYF. The chain has TRBV28 and TRBJ2-5; the match to TRBD1 covers 7 bases. Germline CDR1 and CDR2: MDHEN and SYDVKM. CDR3 length: 14 amino acids. The V gene end was trimmed by 5 bases and the J gene end by 2 bases; junction bases not matched to a gene: 5.

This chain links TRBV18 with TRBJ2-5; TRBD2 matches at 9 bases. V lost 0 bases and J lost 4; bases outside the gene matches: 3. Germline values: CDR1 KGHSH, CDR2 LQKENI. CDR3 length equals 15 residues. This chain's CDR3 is CASSPPAGGSETQYF. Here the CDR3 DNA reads TGTGCCAGCTCACCACCGGCGGGAGGGTCAGAGACCCAGTACTTC.

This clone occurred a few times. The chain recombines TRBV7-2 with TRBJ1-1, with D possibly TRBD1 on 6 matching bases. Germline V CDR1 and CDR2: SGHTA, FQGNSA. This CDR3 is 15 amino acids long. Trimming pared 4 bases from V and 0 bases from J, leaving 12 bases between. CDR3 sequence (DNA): TGTGCCAGCAGCTGGGCAGGGGCAATGAACACTGAAGCTTTCTTT. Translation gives CASSWAGAMNTEAFF.